Presented here are 3 T cell receptor beta chains from one specimen sequenced in a study of human T cells and chemical hapten exposure. This sample's time point: patch test 3, about 24 weeks after DPC sensitization. Treatment defined: therapeutic diphenylcyclopropenone sensitization with weekly scalp DPC. In TCRdb, the RACE reads were re-called with MiXCR into one record per CDR3 protein. The table shows about 190,000 distinct CDR3 sequences, with approximately 26% occurring only once. The sample in question was whole blood, obtained in connection with sensitization to the hapten diphenylcyclopropenone (DPC). Every receptor here comes from a woman in her thirties or forties with alopecia areata. Some clones in this sample may be carry-over from other donors' samples.

The chain carries TRBV20-1 and TRBJ1-5; TRBD1 agrees at 7 bases. The CDR3 contains 13 residues. Germline CDR1 and CDR2: DFQATT and SNEGSKA (reference sequence). The ends lost 5 bases at V and 7 bases at J; junction bases unmatched: 8. CDR3 nucleotide sequence: TGCAGTGCTCAGGGGGGGGCGGGACAGCCCCAGCATTTT. This sequence encodes CSAQGGAGQPQHF.

There are many counts of this clonotype. This chain uses TRBV7-8 with TRBJ2-3; 9 positions match TRBD1. Germline assignment: CDR1 SGHVS and CDR2 FQNEAQ. The V gene end was trimmed by 5 bases and the J gene end by 4 bases; junction bases not matched to a gene: 4. The CDR3 is 14 amino acids. CDR3 bases: TGTGCCAGCAGCCACCGGGACAGGGCAGATACGCAGTATTTT. Translation: CASSHRDRADTQYF.

This chain connects TRBV7-2 to TRBJ2-3; D remains ambiguous. V lost 1 base, J lost 5 bases, and 13 bases lay in between. The CDR3 spans 15 residues. CDR1 SGHTA and CDR2 FQGNSA come from the germline V gene. As DNA, the CDR3 is TGTGCCAGCAGCTTAGTGCGTGACACGGGAGATACGCAGTATTTT. Its translation: CASSLVRDTGDTQYF. The whole variable domain, remainder taken from reference TRBV7-2 and TRBJ2-3, is GAGVSQSPSNKVTEKGKDVELRCDPISGHTALYWYRQSLGQGLEFLIYFQGNSAPDKSGLPSDRFSAERTGGSVSTLTIQRTQQEDSAVYLCASSLVRDTGDTQYFGPGTRLTVL.